The rows below give T cell receptor beta chains drawn from one sample of a study of cytomegalovirus exposure and HLA in healthy donors. Repertoires were generated with immunoSEQ multiplex PCR, while TCRdb's copy carries only in-frame clones and drops some. The sample records approximately 190,000 clones, 80% being singletons. The specimen sequenced was PBMCs. Receptors originate from a man in his forties in good health and CMV-seropositive. The CDR3 runs from the conserved cysteine through the conserved F or W. A D gene is named only where the DNA matches it firmly. Size is stated for part of the rows, as once, few or many counts, or as a class when the clone is expanded.

v_call	clone_size	d_call	j_call	cdr3_nt	cdr3_aa
TRBV15	.	.	TRBJ2-5	TGTGCCACCAGCTCCTTCCGGGACATACAAGAGACCCAGTACTTC	CATSSFRDIQETQYF
TRBV28	.	.	TRBJ2-1	TGTGCCAGCAGTTTAGCAGGGGCCTACAATGAGCAGTTCTTC	CASSLAGAYNEQFF
TRBV7-3	.	.	TRBJ1-3	TGTGCCAGCAGCTTAACAGCCGACTCTGGAAACACCATATATTTT	CASSLTADSGNTIYF
TRBV7-9	.	.	TRBJ2-1	TGTGCCAGCAGCTTAGTCCTCAATGAGCAGTTCTTC	CASSLVLNEQFF
TRBV7-3	few	.	TRBJ1-6	TGTGCCAGCAGCTCGCCGGTTGGACAGTTGGATAATTCACCCCTCCACTTT	CASSSPVGQLDNSPLHF
TRBV4-3	.	TRBD2	TRBJ2-3	TGCGCCAGCAGCCAAGATGTACCTAGCGGGGGGCTAACTGGCACAGATACGCAGTATTTT	CASSQDVPSGGLTGTDTQYF
TRBV27	.	.	TRBJ1-5	TGTGCCAGCAGTTTATTCGGTGGAGATCAGCCCCAGCATTTT	CASSLFGGDQPQHF
TRBV5-1	once	TRBD2	TRBJ2-5	TGCGCCAGCAGCTTGGCAGGGTCGGGGGGGGAGACCCAGTACTTC	CASSLAGSGGETQYF
TRBV4-1	few	TRBD1	TRBJ2-7	TGCGCCAGCAGCCAAGCCGAAAACAAGGGACAGGGGGCGAGGGAGCAGTACTTC	CASSQAENKGQGAREQYF
TRBV4-1	once	.	TRBJ1-3	TGCGCCAGCAGACAGGGTCTATCTGGAAACACCATATATTTT	CASRQGLSGNTIYF
TRBV4-1	.	.	TRBJ2-7	TGCGCCAGCAGCCAAGTTACAGGCTCCTACGAGCAGTACTTC	CASSQVTGSYEQYF
TRBV19	.	TRBD2	TRBJ2-1	TGTGCCAGTAGTAATAGCGGGGTTTATGAGCAGTTCTTC	CASSNSGVYEQFF
TRBV4-3	.	.	TRBJ1-6	TGCGCCAGCAGCCAAATCTTCCAATCAGACAGCGGGTTTCATAATTCACCCCTCCACTTT	CASSQIFQSDSGFHNSPLHF
TRBV5-4	.	.	TRBJ1-5	TGTGCCAGCAGCTCGACAGGTAGCAATCAGCCCCAGCATTTT	CASSSTGSNQPQHF
TRBV29-1	few	.	TRBJ1-1	TGCAGCGTTGCACAGAACACTGAAGCTTTCTTT	CSVAQNTEAFF
TRBV27	.	.	TRBJ1-5	TGTGCCAGCGCTCACGGGAGGAATCAGCCCCAGCATTTT	CASAHGRNQPQHF
TRBV5-1	.	TRBD1	TRBJ1-3	TGCGCCAGCGCGTTGGACAGGTCCTTATCTGGAAACACCATATATTTT	CASALDRSLSGNTIYF
TRBV7-2	.	.	TRBJ2-7	TGTGCCAGCAGCTTAGCGGCCCGGGCGGGGGCGAGTTCCTACGAGCAGTACTTC	CASSLAARAGASSYEQYF
TRBV7-2	.	.	TRBJ2-5	TGTGCCAGCAGCTTAGAGTTGGAGGAGACCCAGTACTTC	CASSLELEETQYF
TRBV4-3	.	.	TRBJ2-2	TGCGCCAGCAGCCAGGCCGCTAGGGGCGGGGAGCTGTTTTTT	CASSQAARGGELFF
TRBV28	once	.	TRBJ1-3	TGTGCCAGCAGCACAGACAACTCTGGAAACACCATATATTTT	CASSTDNSGNTIYF
TRBV27	once	TRBD1	TRBJ2-1	TGTGCCAGCAGTTTATTAAGTGGGACAGGTCCCGAGTTCTTC	CASSLLSGTGPEFF
TRBV5-6	.	.	TRBJ2-5	TGTGCCAGCAGCTCCGTTACCGACAGGCAAGAGACCCAGTACTTC	CASSSVTDRQETQYF
TRBV7-2	few	.	TRBJ1-1	TGTGCCAGCAGCTTACAGGAAAACACTGAAGCTTTCTTT	CASSLQENTEAFF
TRBV4-1	.	.	TRBJ2-6	TGCGCCAGCAGCGACCGGGACGGGAGCTCTGGGGCCAACGTCCTGACTTTC	CASSDRDGSSGANVLTF
TRBV7-9	.	.	TRBJ1-4	TGTGCCAGCAGCTTAGGGCTGGACGCCCGGGGTTTTGAAAAACTGTTTTTT	CASSLGLDARGFEKLFF
TRBV7-2	once	.	TRBJ1-2	TGTGCCAGCAGCTTAGTTGGGACAAGGGGCGCGGGTGGTGGCTACACCTTC	CASSLVGTRGAGGGYTF
TRBV29-1	.	.	TRBJ1-1	TGCAGCGTTGAAGTGGGGGGGAGGAACACTGAAGCTTTCTTT	CSVEVGGRNTEAFF
TRBV6-5	.	.	TRBJ1-3	TGTGCCAGCCGGGGTTTGGGTATGGGCACCATATATTTT	CASRGLGMGTIYF
TRBV29-1	.	.	TRBJ2-2	TGCAGCGTTGACCAAGATAGGCTTGGAAGGGGGAAGGCCGGGGAGCTGTTTTTT	CSVDQDRLGRGKAGELFF
TRBV27	.	TRBD2	TRBJ2-1	TGTGCCAGCAGTTTGTTAGCGGGGGGACCTTACAATGAGCAGTTCTTC	CASSLLAGGPYNEQFF
TRBV7-3	.	.	TRBJ1-3	TGTGCCAGCAGCTTAAACGACAGTCCCCTAGTCTCTGGAAACACCATATATTTT	CASSLNDSPLVSGNTIYF
TRBV7-2	.	.	TRBJ1-6	TGTGCCACACACAGCTCCTATAATTCACCCCTCCACTTT	CATHSSYNSPLHF
TRBV2	.	.	TRBJ1-2	TGTGCCAGCAGTGACAGGCCATATGGCTACACCTTC	CASSDRPYGYTF
TRBV7-9	few	.	TRBJ2-1	TGTGCCAGCAGCCCCTCCCCAGGGAACTACAATGAGCAGTTCTTC	CASSPSPGNYNEQFF
TRBV6-5	.	.	TRBJ2-3	TGTGCCAGCAGTTACTCGGCGGGGAAAGATACGCAGTATTTT	CASSYSAGKDTQYF
TRBV5-6	.	.	TRBJ2-5	TGTGCCAGCAGCTTCGGGCCCGGGACACCCGTCCAAGAGACCCAGTACTTC	CASSFGPGTPVQETQYF
TRBV15	once	TRBD2	TRBJ2-7	TGTGCCACCAGCAACCTAGCGGGGGGGCCCTACGAGCAGTACTTC	CATSNLAGGPYEQYF
TRBV5-4	once	.	TRBJ2-3	TGTGCCAGCAGATCAGGGGGGAATACGCAGTATTTT	CASRSGGNTQYF
TRBV6-6	.	.	TRBJ1-1	TGTGCCAGCAGTTACCGGGGGTACACTGAAGCTTTCTTT	CASSYRGYTEAFF
TRBV2	.	TRBD1	TRBJ1-2	TGTGCCAGCAGTGAGGGACAGGGGGGCTATGGCTACACCTTC	CASSEGQGGYGYTF
TRBV29-1	.	.	TRBJ1-2	TGCAGCGTTTGGTTTCCAGGGGAGGGCTATGGCTACACCTTC	CSVWFPGEGYGYTF
TRBV30	.	.	TRBJ2-5	TGTGCCTGGAGCGAAGAGACCCAGTACTTC	CAWSEETQYF
TRBV4-2	.	.	TRBJ2-7	TGTGCCAGCAGCGGGGACACATCCTACGAGCAGTACTTC	CASSGDTSYEQYF